The clone carrying this TCR beta chain was picked up a small number of times. This may come from a read error, since a much larger clone is one base off. From germline, CDR1 is SGHTA and CDR2 FQGNSA. The CDR3 is 16 amino acids. V lost 4 bases to trimming and J lost 2 bases, with 16 bases between them. The data belong to a study of regulatory T cells in long-lasting Graves disease. Time point given: newly diagnosed GD, antithyroid drugs for less than 3 months. PBMCs provided the RNA from which the TCR library was made. Library construction for TCR beta used iRepertoire HTBI primers and Arm-PCR of CDR3 regions. As originally analysed: Identified across the samples were approximately 60 TRBV segments and roughly 14 TRBJ segments. TCRdb reprocessed the multiplex PCR reads with MiXCR, giving one entry per CDR3 protein. TCRdb, rather than the study authors, made the V and J calls. Of hundreds of thousands of distinct CDR3 sequences listed, roughly 15% are singletons.

These data are also associated with another study on T cells in Graves' hyperthyroidism and ophthalmopathy. That source notes: Graves' hyperthyroidism qualified as stable when ophthalmopathy did not progress within 18 months. Blood also contained most expanded thyroid clonotypes above 0.001.

The sequences come from peripheral blood mononuclear cells (PBMCs), collected at new diagnosis, from a patient treated with antithyroid drugs. The TCR was taken from a man between 18 and 35 years old with Graves disease. This rearrangement joins TRBV7-2 to TRBJ2-3; D unclear. The CDR3 sequence: CTSSSDRVPATDTQYF. The DNA of the CDR3 is TGTACCAGCAGCTCCGACCGGGTCCCAGCCACAGATACGCAGTATTTT.